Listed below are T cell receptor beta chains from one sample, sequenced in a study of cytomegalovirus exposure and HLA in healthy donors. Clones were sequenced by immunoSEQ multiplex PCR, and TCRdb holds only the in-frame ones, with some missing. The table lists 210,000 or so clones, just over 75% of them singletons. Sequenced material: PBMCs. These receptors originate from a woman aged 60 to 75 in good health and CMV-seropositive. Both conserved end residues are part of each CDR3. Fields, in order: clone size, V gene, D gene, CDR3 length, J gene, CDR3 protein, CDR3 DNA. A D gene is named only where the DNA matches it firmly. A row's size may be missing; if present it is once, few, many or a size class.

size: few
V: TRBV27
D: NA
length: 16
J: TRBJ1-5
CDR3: CASSPDSVYSNQPQHF
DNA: TGTGCCAGCAGTCCGGACAGCGTGTATAGCAATCAGCCCCAGCATTTT

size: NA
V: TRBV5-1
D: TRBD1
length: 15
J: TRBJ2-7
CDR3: CASSLVGQDAREQYF
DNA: TGCGCCAGCAGCTTGGTGGGACAGGATGCACGCGAGCAGTACTTC

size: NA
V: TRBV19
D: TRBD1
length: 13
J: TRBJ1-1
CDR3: CASSDQGASEAFF
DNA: TGTGCCAGTAGCGATCAGGGGGCCTCTGAAGCTTTCTTT

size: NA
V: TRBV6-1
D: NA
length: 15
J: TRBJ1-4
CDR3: CASSDARVTNEKLFF
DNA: TGTGCCAGCAGTGACGCCAGGGTAACTAATGAAAAACTGTTTTTT

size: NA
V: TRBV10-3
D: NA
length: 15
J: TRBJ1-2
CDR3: CAIRDQPLVGYGYTF
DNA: TGTGCCATCAGGGATCAGCCCCTAGTGGGCTATGGCTACACCTTC

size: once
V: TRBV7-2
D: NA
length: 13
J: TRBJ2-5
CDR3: CASSLSRAETQYF
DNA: TGTGCCAGCAGCTTGTCCAGGGCAGAGACCCAGTACTTC

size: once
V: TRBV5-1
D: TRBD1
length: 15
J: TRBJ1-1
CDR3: CASSAPGQGNTEAFF
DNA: TGCGCCAGCAGCGCTCCGGGACAGGGGAACACTGAAGCTTTCTTT

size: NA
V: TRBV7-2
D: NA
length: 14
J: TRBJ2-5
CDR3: CASSLMRMQETQYF
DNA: TGTGCCAGCAGCTTAATGCGCATGCAAGAGACCCAGTACTTC

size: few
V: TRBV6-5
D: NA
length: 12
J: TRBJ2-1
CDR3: CASSDAGHEQFF
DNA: TGTGCCAGCAGTGACGCAGGGCATGAGCAGTTCTTC

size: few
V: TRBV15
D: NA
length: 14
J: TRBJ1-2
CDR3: CATSRDRGRYGYTF
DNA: TGTGCCACCAGCAGAGACAGGGGAAGGTATGGCTACACCTTC

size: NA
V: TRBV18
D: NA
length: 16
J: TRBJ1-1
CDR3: CASSREGVPDNTEAFF
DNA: TGTGCCAGCTCACGGGAGGGGGTCCCGGATAACACTGAAGCTTTCTTT

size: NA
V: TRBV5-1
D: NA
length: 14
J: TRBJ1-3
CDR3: CASSLNSIGNTIYF
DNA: TGCGCCAGCAGCTTGAACAGTATCGGAAACACCATATATTTT

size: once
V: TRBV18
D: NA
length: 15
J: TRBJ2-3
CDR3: CASSPRSRSTDTQYF
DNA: TGTGCCAGCTCACCAAGGTCCAGGAGCACAGATACGCAGTATTTT

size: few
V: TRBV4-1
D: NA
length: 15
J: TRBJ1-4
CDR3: CASSPGTSGNEKLFF
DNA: TGCGCCAGCAGCCCCGGAACGAGCGGGAATGAAAAACTGTTTTTT

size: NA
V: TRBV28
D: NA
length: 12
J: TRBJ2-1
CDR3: CATRTPADEQFF
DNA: TGTGCCACCCGGACTCCAGCGGATGAGCAGTTCTTC

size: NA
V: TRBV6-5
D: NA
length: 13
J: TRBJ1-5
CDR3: CASSYGGGQPQHF
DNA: TGTGCCAGCAGTTACGGGGGGGGTCAGCCCCAGCATTTT

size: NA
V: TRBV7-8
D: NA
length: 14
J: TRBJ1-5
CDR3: CASSLRTNPQPQHF
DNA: TGTGCCAGCAGCTTAAGGACAAATCCTCAGCCCCAGCATTTT

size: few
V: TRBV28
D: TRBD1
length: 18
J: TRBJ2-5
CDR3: CASSSPSLRTGLQETQYF
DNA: TGTGCCAGCAGTTCCCCATCCCTTCGGACAGGGCTCCAAGAGACCCAGTACTTC

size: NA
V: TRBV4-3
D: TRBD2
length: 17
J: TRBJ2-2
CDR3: CASSQVGGGGDTGELFF
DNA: TGCGCCAGCAGCCAAGTGGGCGGGGGTGGCGACACCGGGGAGCTGTTTTTT

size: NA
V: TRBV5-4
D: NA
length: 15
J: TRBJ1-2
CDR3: CASSLVAAEPHGYTF
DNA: TGTGCCAGCAGCTTGGTTGCGGCTGAGCCACATGGCTACACCTTC

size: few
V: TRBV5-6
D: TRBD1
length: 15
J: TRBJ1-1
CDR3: CASSFIQGRNTEAFF
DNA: TGTGCCAGCAGCTTCATACAGGGGAGAAACACTGAAGCTTTCTTT

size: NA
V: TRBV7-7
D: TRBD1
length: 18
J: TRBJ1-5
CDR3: CASSPNDRGLRSNQPQHF
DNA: TGTGCCAGCAGCCCCAACGACAGGGGGCTAAGGAGCAATCAGCCCCAGCATTTT

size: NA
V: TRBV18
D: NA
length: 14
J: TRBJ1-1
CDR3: CASSPPSLNTEAFF
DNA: TGTGCCAGCTCACCACCCTCCTTGAACACTGAAGCTTTCTTT

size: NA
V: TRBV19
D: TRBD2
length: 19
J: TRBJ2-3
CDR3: CASSIETSGGLTFTDTQYF
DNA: TGTGCCAGTAGTATAGAGACTAGCGGGGGCCTAACCTTCACAGATACGCAGTATTTT

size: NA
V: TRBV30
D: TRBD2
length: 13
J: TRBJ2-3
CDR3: CAWGTSGRNTQYF
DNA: TGTGCCTGGGGGACTAGCGGGAGGAATACGCAGTATTTT